This TCR beta chain stems from a study of blood T cell repertoires in COVID-19. Across the study: The study drew acute and convalescent COVID-19 samples from the United States, Italy and Spain. T cells, B-cell-depleted T cells, or PBMCs provided the cDNA or gDNA that served as material.

From germline, CDR1 is MNHEY and CDR2 SMNVEV (reference sequence). V lost 7 bases to trimming and J lost 3 bases; unmatched junction nucleotides: 20. The CDR3 is 20 residues long. In the original processing: By means of reference gene primer amplification, nucleated cell counts were estimated. Sequencing used immunoSEQ multiplex PCR; TCRdb keeps in-frame clones, though not all of them. The V and J calls and the clone size are those of that table, but D and trimming were determined from the DNA. There are 200,000 to 300,000 clones in the sample; less than 90% occur only once, and around 5.9% lies in the top ten.

The rearrangement uses TRBV27 and TRBJ2-2; TRBD2 agrees at 10 bases. The sequenced material came from peripheral blood. The TCR comes from a man aged 55 to 70 with acute or convalescent COVID-19. CDR3 sequence (DNA): TGTGCCAGCATCCCCGGACAGGGCGGGGCTAGCGGGAGTTACACCGGGGAGCTGTTTTTT. Amino acids: CASIPGQGGASGSYTGELFF.